Shown below are 18 T cell receptor beta chains from a single sample sequenced in a study of blood T cell repertoires in COVID-19. Sequencing was performed with immunoSEQ multiplex PCR; in TCRdb, only in-frame clones are kept and a portion is missing. The sample lists 450,000 or so clones, roughly nine tenths occurring once. Sequencing input: peripheral blood. These receptors originate from a man between 18 and 35 years old with COVID-19, enrolled during active disease.

The J gene is TRBJ1-1, the V gene TRBV7-9; 7 positions match TRBD1. The germline gives CDR1 SEHNR, CDR2 FQNEAQ (reference sequence). The CDR3 contains 17 residues. Unmatched junction bases numbered 13, after V lost 3 bases and J lost 3 bases. In DNA form, the CDR3 reads TGTGCCAGCAGCTTTACAGGGGCGGGACTCATGGACACTGAAGCTTTCTTT. It yields the protein CASSFTGAGLMDTEAFF.

The J gene is TRBJ1-5, the V gene TRBV24-1; 8 positions match TRBD1. Germline V gene lookup returns CDR1 KGHDR and CDR2 SFDVKD. CDR3 length: 16 residues. V lost 4 bases and J lost 6; bases outside the gene matches: 10. CDR3 loop: CATSEGADRAGQPQHF. The CDR3, as DNA: TGTGCCACCAGTGAAGGCGCGGACAGGGCGGGTCAGCCCCAGCATTTT.

The chain joins TRBV6-2 or TRBV6-3 to TRBJ2-7; D possibly corresponds to TRBD2 (6 bases). Trimming left V 5 bases short and J 5 bases short, with 22 bases between. This CDR3 comprises 16 residues. Looked up from germline, CDR1 is MNHEY and CDR2 is SVGEGT. DNA of the CDR3: TGTGCCAGCAGTCCCCGGACTGGGGGGTTCAGTGACGAGCAGTACTTC. Its protein product is CASSPRTGGFSDEQYF.

The chain combines TRBV5-1 with TRBJ2-7; no reliable D call. Trimming left V 0 bases short and J 2 bases short, with 6 bases between. Germline assignment: CDR1 SGHRS and CDR2 YFSETQ. The CDR3 consists of 13 residues. The chain's CDR3 is CASSLGSTYEQYF. CDR3 nucleotide sequence: TGCGCCAGCAGCTTGGGTTCAACCTACGAGCAGTACTTC. The entire variable domain, with the rest obtained from reference TRBV5-1 and TRBJ2-7, is as follows: KAGVTQTPRYLIKTRGQQVTLSCSPISGHRSVSWYQQTPGQGLQFLFEYFSETQRNKGNFPGRFSGRQFSNSRSEMNVSTLELGDSALYLCASSLGSTYEQYFGPGTRLTVT.

This chain joins TRBV28 and TRBJ1-6, with a possible D match to TRBD1 (5 bases). The V and J ends lost 3 bases and 4 bases respectively, with 13 bases between them. Germline V gives CDR1 MDHEN, CDR2 SYDVKM. This CDR3 comprises 16 residues. CDR3 sequence: CASSFRQTSYNSPLHF. The DNA for the CDR3 is TGTGCCAGCAGTTTTCGACAGACCTCATATAATTCACCCCTCCACTTT. The full variable domain, completed using reference TRBV28 and TRBJ1-6, is DVKVTQSSRYLVKRTGEKVFLECVQDMDHENMFWYRQDPGLGLRLIYFSYDVKMKEKGDIPEGYSVSREKKERFSLILESASTNQTSMYLCASSFRQTSYNSPLHFGNGTRLTVT.

This clone was picked up one time. This chain uses TRBV2 with TRBJ1-2; unclear D gene. This CDR3 contains 11 residues. V lost 7 bases and J 7 bases, leaving 10 bases between the germline ends. CDR1 SNHLY and CDR2 FYNNEI come from the germline V gene. This CDR3 is CASIEEFGYTF. The CDR3 nucleotides are TGTGCCAGCATAGAGGAATTTGGCTACACCTTC.

The J gene is TRBJ2-5, the V gene TRBV10-2, with 11 positions matching TRBD2. The CDR3 totals 16 residues. V lost 0 bases to trimming and J lost 2 bases; unmatched junction nucleotides: 2. CDR1 WSHSY and CDR2 SAAADI come from the germline V gene. For the CDR3, the DNA is TGCGCCAGCAGTGAGTCCGTAGCGGGGGGGCAAGAGACCCAGTACTTC. Encoded protein: CASSESVAGGQETQYF.

This chain uses TRBV7-8 with TRBJ2-7, with 8 bases fitting TRBD2. The trim removed 4 bases at V and 1 base at J, leaving 6 bases unmatched. This CDR3 is built from 15 residues. Germline-derived CDR1 and CDR2 are SGHVS and FQNEAQ. The CDR3 is CASSSREGKSYEQYF. CDR3 in DNA: TGTGCCAGCAGCTCCCGGGAGGGAAAATCCTACGAGCAGTACTTC.

The chain uses TRBV11-2 and TRBJ2-2; D is uncertain. The CDR3 covers 15 residues. The V end lost 3 bases, the J end lost 0 bases, and 8 bases lay between the germline ends. CDR1 is SGHAT and CDR2 is FQNNGV in the germline V gene. The CDR3 DNA sequence: TGTGCCAGCAGCTTCGCCACACCGAACACCGGGGAGCTGTTTTTT. Protein product: CASSFATPNTGELFF.

V usage is TRBV15 and J usage is TRBJ2-7; D might be TRBD1 (5 bases). Germline V lookup: CDR1 LNHNV, CDR2 YYDKDF (reference sequence). Trimming shortened V by 5 bases and J by 1 base, and 15 bases separated the two germline ends. The CDR3 extends over 15 amino acids. The CDR3 DNA reads TGTGCCACCAGCGGGCGGATTCAGGGTTCCTACGAGCAGTACTTC. Its protein is CATSGRIQGSYEQYF.

The chain recombines TRBV7-9 with TRBJ1-2; the match to TRBD1 covers 8 bases. CDR1 and CDR2 (germline): SEHNR, FQNEAQ (reference sequence). CDR3 length: 14 amino acids. After removal of 5 bases from V and 3 bases from J, the junction contained 5 bases not matched to a gene. This CDR3 is CASSPGQGHYGYTF. The CDR3 DNA reads TGTGCCAGCAGCCCAGGACAGGGACACTATGGCTACACCTTC.

J is TRBJ2-5 and V is TRBV11-2, with 12 bases lining up with TRBD1. Germline CDR1 is SGHAT and CDR2 is FQNNGV. The CDR3 covers 15 residues. The V segment lost 5 bases and the J segment 5 bases; nucleotides outside the gene matches: 6. In nucleotides, the CDR3 is TGTGCCAGCAGCGGGGACAGGGGGCTTGTGGAGACCCAGTACTTC. Its translation: CASSGDRGLVETQYF. Combining the CDR3 with reference TRBV11-2 and TRBJ2-5 gives the whole variable domain EAGVAQSPRYKIIEKRQSVAFWCNPISGHATLYWYQQILGQGPKLLIQFQNNGVVDDSQLPKDRFSAERLKGVDSTLKIQPAKLEDSAVYLCASSGDRGLVETQYFGPGTRLLVL.

The V and J genes are TRBV9 and TRBJ2-5; possibly TRBD2 for D (5 bases). Trimming took off 3 bases at V and 1 base at J, with 10 bases between the two ends. The CDR3 sequence is 14 residues long. Germline-derived CDR1 and CDR2 are SGDLS and YYNGEE. In nucleotides, the CDR3 is TGTGCCAGCAGCGATGGGAGCGCCCAAGAGACCCAGTACTTC. Protein: CASSDGSAQETQYF.

CDR3 region: CASSPRTFPYEQYF. DNA of the CDR3: TGTGCCAGCAGTCCCCGGACATTTCCCTACGAGCAGTACTTC. The V and J genes are TRBV27 and TRBJ2-7, with D perhaps TRBD1 (5 bases). Germline V gene sequence: CDR1 MNHEY, CDR2 SMNVEV (reference sequence). The CDR3 runs 14 residues. V lost 5 bases and J lost 2, with 13 bases in between.

This chain links TRBV5-4 with TRBJ2-5; a possible D gene is TRBD2 (6 bases). V lost 6 bases, J lost 12 bases, and 18 bases lay in between. The V gene's germline CDR1 is SGHNT and CDR2 YYREEE (reference sequence). The CDR3 is 12 amino acids. This CDR3 is CASTDGTPNKYF. CDR3 DNA: TGTGCCAGCACCGACGGGACTCCCAATAAGTACTTC.

This chain links TRBV18 with TRBJ2-5; 10 nucleotides line up with TRBD1. The CDR3 runs to 15 residues. Germline values: CDR1 KGHSH, CDR2 LQKENI. The V and J ends lost 3 bases and 7 bases, in that order; junction bases with no gene match: 8. The chain's CDR3 is CASSPPGQGTGTQYF. Here the CDR3 DNA reads TGTGCCAGCTCACCCCCGGGACAGGGGACGGGGACCCAGTACTTC. The complete variable domain, with remaining parts taken from reference TRBV18 and TRBJ2-5, reads NAGVMQNPRHLVRRRGQEARLRCSPMKGHSHVYWYRQLPEEGLKFMVYLQKENIIDESGMPKERFSAEFPKEGPSILRIQQVVRGDSAAYFCASSPPGQGTGTQYFGPGTRLLVL.

The V gene is TRBV5-6, the J gene TRBJ2-6; no clear D. There are 13 residues in the CDR3. The germline V gene encodes CDR1 SGHDT and CDR2 YYEEEE. V was trimmed by 6 bases and J by 3 bases, leaving 7 bases between them. The CDR3 bases are TGTGCCAGCAAAGAGGATGGGGCCAACGTCCTGACTTTC. Residues: CASKEDGANVLTF. Based on the CDR3 plus reference TRBV5-6 and TRBJ2-6, the full variable domain is DAGVTQSPTHLIKTRGQQVTLRCSPKSGHDTVSWYQQALGQGPQFIFQYYEEEERQRGNFPDRFSGHQFPNYSSELNVNALLLGDSALYLCASKEDGANVLTFGAGSRLTVL.

The V gene is TRBV30, the J gene TRBJ1-1, with 7 bases fitting TRBD1. The V segment lost 2 bases and the J segment 11 bases; nucleotides outside the gene matches: 5. The CDR3 covers 11 residues. The germline V gene has CDR1 GTSNPN and CDR2 SVGIG (reference sequence). The CDR3 nucleotides are TGTGCCTGGAGTTTTGAACAGGGGGCTTTCTTT. As protein: CAWSFEQGAFF.